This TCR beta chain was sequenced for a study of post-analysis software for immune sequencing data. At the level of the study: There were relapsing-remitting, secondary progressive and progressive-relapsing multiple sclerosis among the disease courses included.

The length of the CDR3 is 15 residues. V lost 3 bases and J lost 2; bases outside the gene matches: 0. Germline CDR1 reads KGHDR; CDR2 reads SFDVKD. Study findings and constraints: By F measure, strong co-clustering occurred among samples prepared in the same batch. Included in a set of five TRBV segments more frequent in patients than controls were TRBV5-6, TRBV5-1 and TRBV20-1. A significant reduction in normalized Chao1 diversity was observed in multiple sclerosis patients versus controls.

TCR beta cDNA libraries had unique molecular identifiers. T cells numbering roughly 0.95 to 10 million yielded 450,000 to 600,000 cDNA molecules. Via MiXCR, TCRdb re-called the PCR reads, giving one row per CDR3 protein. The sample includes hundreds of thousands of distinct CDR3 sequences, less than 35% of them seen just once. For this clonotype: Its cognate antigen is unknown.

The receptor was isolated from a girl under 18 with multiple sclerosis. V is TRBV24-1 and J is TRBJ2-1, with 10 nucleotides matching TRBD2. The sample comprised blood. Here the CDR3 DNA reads TGTGCCACCAGTGATGGACTAGCGGCCTACAATGAGCAGTTCTTC. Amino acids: CATSDGLAAYNEQFF.